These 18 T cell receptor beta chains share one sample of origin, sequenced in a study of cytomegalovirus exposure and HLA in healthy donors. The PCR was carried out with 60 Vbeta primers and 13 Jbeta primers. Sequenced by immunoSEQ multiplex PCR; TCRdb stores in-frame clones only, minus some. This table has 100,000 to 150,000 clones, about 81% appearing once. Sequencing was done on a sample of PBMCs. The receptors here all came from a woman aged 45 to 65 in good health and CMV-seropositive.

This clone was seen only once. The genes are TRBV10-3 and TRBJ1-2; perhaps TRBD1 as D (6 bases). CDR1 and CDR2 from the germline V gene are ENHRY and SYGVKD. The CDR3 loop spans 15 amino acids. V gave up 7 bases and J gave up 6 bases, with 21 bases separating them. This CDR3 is CAINSDVGQFDGYTF. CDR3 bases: TGTGCCATCAATTCTGATGTCGGACAGTTCGATGGCTACACCTTC.

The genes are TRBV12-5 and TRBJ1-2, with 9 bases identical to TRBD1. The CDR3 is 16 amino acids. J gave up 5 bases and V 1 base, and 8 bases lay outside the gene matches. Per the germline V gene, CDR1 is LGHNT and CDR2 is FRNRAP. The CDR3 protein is CASGLGAGTGLYGYTF. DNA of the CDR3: TGTGCTAGTGGTTTGGGAGCGGGGACAGGGCTTTATGGCTACACCTTC.

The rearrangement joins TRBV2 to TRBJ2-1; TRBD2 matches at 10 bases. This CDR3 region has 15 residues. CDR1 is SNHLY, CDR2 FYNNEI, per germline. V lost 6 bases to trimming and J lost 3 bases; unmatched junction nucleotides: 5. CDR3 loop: CASRRTSGLYNEQFF. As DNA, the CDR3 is TGTGCCAGCAGGAGGACTAGCGGTCTCTACAATGAGCAGTTCTTC.

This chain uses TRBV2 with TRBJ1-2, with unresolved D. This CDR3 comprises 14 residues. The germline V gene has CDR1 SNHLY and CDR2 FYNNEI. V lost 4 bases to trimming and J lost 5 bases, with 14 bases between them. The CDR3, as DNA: TGTGCCAGCAGTGCATCTTGGGGAGATTATGGCTACACCTTC. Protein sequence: CASSASWGDYGYTF.

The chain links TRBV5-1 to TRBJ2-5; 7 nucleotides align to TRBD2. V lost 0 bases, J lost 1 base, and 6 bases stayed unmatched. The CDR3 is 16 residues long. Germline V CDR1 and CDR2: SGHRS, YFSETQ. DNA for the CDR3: TGCGCCAGCAGCTTGGTGGCTAGCGGTGGCCAAGAGACCCAGTACTTC. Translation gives CASSLVASGGQETQYF.

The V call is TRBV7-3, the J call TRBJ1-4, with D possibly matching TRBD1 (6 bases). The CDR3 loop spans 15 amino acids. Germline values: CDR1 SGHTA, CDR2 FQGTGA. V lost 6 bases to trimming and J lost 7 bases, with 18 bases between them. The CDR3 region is CASSVKGGGGEKLFF. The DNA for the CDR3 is TGTGCCAGCAGTGTTAAGGGGGGGGGCGGTGAAAAACTGTTTTTT. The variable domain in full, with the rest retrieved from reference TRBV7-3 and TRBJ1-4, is GAGVSQTPSNKVTEKGKYVELRCDPISGHTALYWYRQSLGQGPEFLIYFQGTGAADDSGLPNDRFFAVRPEGSVSTLKIQRTERGDSAVYLCASSVKGGGGEKLFFGSGTQLSVL.

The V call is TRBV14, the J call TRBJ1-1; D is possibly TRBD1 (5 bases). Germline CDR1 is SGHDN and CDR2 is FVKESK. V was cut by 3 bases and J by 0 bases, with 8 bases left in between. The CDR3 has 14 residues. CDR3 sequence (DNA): TGTGCCAGCAGCCACCGGGGGATGAACACTGAAGCTTTCTTT. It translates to CASSHRGMNTEAFF.

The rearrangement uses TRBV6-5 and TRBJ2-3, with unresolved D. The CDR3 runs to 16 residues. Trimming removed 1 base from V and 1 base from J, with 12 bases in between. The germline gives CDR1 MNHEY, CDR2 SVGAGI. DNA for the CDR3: TGTGCCAGCAGTTACTTGAGGTCAACTCGCACAGATACGCAGTATTTT. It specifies CASSYLRSTRTDTQYF.

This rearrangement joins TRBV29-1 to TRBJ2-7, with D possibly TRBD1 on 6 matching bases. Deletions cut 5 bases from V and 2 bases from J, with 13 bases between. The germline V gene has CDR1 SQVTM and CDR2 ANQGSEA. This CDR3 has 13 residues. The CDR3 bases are TGCAGCGTTAGGGGGAACTCAGCCTACGAGCAGTACTTC. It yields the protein CSVRGNSAYEQYF.

The CDR3 protein is CASSFGTSGNTIYF. In DNA, the CDR3 is TGTGCCAGCAGCTTCGGGACAAGTGGAAACACCATATATTTT. The chain uses TRBV7-9 and TRBJ1-3; D perhaps matches TRBD1 (6 bases). V lost 3 bases and J lost 3, with 9 bases in between. Germline values: CDR1 SEHNR, CDR2 FQNEAQ (reference sequence). The CDR3 covers 14 residues.

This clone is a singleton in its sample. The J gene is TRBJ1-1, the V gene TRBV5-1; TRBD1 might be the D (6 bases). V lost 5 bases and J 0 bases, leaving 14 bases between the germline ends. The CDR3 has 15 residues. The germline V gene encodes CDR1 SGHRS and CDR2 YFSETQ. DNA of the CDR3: TGCGCCAGCAGAGCCGGACAGATTATGAACACTGAAGCTTTCTTT. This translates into CASRAGQIMNTEAFF.

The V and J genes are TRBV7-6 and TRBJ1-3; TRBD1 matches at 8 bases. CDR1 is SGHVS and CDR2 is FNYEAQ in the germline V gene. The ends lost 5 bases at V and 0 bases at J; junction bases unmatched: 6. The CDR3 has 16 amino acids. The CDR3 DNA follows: TGTGCCAGCAGCAGTCAGGGGGCAACCTCTGGAAACACCATATATTTT. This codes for CASSSQGATSGNTIYF.

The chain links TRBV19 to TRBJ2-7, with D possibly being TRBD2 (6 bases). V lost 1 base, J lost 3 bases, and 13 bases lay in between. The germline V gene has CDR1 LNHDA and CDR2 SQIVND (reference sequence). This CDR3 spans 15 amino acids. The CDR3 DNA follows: TGTGCCAGTAGTATAGCGCCGGGAGTGAGCTACGAGCAGTACTTC. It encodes CASSIAPGVSYEQYF. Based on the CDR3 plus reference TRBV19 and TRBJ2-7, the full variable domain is DGGITQSPKYLFRKEGQNVTLSCEQNLNHDAMYWYRQDPGQGLRLIYYSQIVNDFQKGDIAEGYSVSREKKESFPLTVTSAQKNPTAFYLCASSIAPGVSYEQYFGPGTRLTVT.

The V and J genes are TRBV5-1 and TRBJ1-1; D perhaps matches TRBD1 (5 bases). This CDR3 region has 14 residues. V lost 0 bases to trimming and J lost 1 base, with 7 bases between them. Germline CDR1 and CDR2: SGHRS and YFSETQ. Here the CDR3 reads CASSLGQSNTEAFF. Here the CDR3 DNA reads TGCGCCAGCAGCTTGGGACAGTCGAACACTGAAGCTTTCTTT.

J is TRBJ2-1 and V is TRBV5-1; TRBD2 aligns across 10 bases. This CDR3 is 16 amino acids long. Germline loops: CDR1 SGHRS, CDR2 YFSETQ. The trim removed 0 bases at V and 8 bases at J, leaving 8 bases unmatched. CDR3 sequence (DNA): TGCGCCAGCAGCTTGGAAGCTAGCGGGAGAACGGATGAGCAGTTCTTC. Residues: CASSLEASGRTDEQFF.

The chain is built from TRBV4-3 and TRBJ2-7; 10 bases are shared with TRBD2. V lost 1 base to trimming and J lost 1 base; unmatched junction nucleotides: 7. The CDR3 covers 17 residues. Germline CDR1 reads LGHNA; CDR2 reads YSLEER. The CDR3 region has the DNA TGCGCCAGCAGCCAAGGGCTAGCGGGGGTGGTATCCTACGAGCAGTACTTC. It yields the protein CASSQGLAGVVSYEQYF.

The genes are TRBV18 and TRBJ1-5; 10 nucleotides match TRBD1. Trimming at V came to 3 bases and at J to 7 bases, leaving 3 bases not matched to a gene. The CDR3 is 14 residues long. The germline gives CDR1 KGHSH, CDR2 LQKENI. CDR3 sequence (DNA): TGTGCCAGCTCACCTGGACAGGGGGTGCAGCCCCAGCATTTT. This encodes CASSPGQGVQPQHF.

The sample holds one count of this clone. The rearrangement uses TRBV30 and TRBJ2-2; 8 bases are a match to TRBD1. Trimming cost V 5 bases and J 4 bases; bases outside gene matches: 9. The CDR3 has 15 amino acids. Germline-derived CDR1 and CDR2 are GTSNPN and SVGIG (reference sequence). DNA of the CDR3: TGTGCCTGGGTCCTCGGACAGGGAGTCACCGGGGAGCTGTTTTTT. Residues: CAWVLGQGVTGELFF.